These T cell receptor beta chains were read from a single sample in a study of T cell responses to AZD1222 COVID-19 vaccine. Repertoires were generated with immunoSEQ multiplex PCR, while TCRdb's copy carries only in-frame clones and drops some. The table records fewer than 130,000 clones, roughly 90% of them present only once. The material sequenced was peripheral blood, taken on day 0 of AZD1222 vaccination. The receptor source for this set is an adult in good health. Both conserved end residues are part of each CDR3. A D gene is named only where the DNA matches it firmly. Clone size appears in some rows only: once, few, many, or a class for an expanded clone.

>TRBJ2-7|TRBV18|-|-
TGTGCCAGCTCACCAGGGGCAGGGTCCTACGAGCAGTACTTC
CASSPGAGSYEQYF
>TRBJ2-7|TRBV12-5|-|TRBD1
TGTGCTAGTGGTTTAGGATTACAGGGGGCGCGCGAGCAGTACTTC
CASGLGLQGAREQYF
>TRBJ2-7|TRBV5-6|-|-
TGTGCCAGCAGCTTGGACCCTAGCAGCGAGCAGTACTTC
CASSLDPSSEQYF
>TRBJ1-1|TRBV21-1|-|-
TGTGCCAGCAGCAACCCTACCGGGAACACTGAAGCTTTCTTT
CASSNPTGNTEAFF
>TRBJ1-2|TRBV3-1/TRBV3-2|-|-
TGTGCCAGCAGCCAAGTCCCAGGGGTAGGCTATGGCTACACCTTC
CASSQVPGVGYGYTF
>TRBJ2-7|TRBV21-1|-|-
TGTGCCAGCAGCAAAGACCCTTCGGGGACAGGGCACTACGAGCAGTACTTC
CASSKDPSGTGHYEQYF
>TRBJ2-7|TRBV4-1|-|TRBD2
TGCGCCAGCAGCCAAGTTGCGGGAGCACAGGAGCAGTACTTC
CASSQVAGAQEQYF
>TRBJ2-5|TRBV5-5|once|-
TGTGCCAGCAGCTTGCGGGGGCCCCAGTACTTC
CASSLRGPQYF
>TRBJ1-2|TRBV12-3/TRBV12-4|-|-
TGTGCCAGCAGCCAAGGATGGTTAGGCTACACCTTC
CASSQGWLGYTF
>TRBJ1-1|TRBV7-9|-|-
TGTGCCAGCAGCTTCCAACAGGGAGGCACTGAAGCTTTCTTT
CASSFQQGGTEAFF
>TRBJ1-4|TRBV3-1/TRBV3-2|-|-
TGTGCCAGCAGCCAAGAACTTCGTGGTGCTAATGAAAAACTGTTTTTT
CASSQELRGANEKLFF
>TRBJ1-5|TRBV14|few|-
TGTGCCAGCAGCCATGGAGGACAGAGGGATAGCAATCAGCCCCAGCATTTT
CASSHGGQRDSNQPQHF
>TRBJ1-1|TRBV7-9|-|TRBD1
TGTGCCAGCAGCTGGGGACAGGGGAACACTGAAGCTTTCTTT
CASSWGQGNTEAFF
>TRBJ1-4|TRBV6-1|-|-
TGTGCCAGCAGTGATAAATGGGGGAATGAAAAACTGTTTTTT
CASSDKWGNEKLFF
>TRBJ1-5|TRBV11-2|-|-
TGTGCCAGCAGCTTAAGCCTCAATCAGCCCCAGCATTTT
CASSLSLNQPQHF
>TRBJ2-7|TRBV5-4|-|-
TGTGCCAGCAGCTTGGGAGTCGGAACCTACGAGCAGTACTTC
CASSLGVGTYEQYF
>TRBJ1-6|TRBV5-1|-|TRBD1
TGCGCCAGCAGCTTGGAAGGGGGCAATTCACCCCTCCACTTT
CASSLEGGNSPLHF
>TRBJ1-6|TRBV5-1|-|-
TGCGCCAGCAGCCCGGGCGGGATGGGGGGACCGGTCTCACCCCTCCACTTT
CASSPGGMGGPVSPLHF
>TRBJ1-3|TRBV19|-|-
TGTGCCAGTAGTCGAGGGGGAGCTGGAAACACCATATATTTT
CASSRGGAGNTIYF
>TRBJ2-7|TRBV9|-|-
TGTGCCAGCAGCGTTAGATGGAGTTTAGCTTCCGAGCAGTACTTC
CASSVRWSLASEQYF
>TRBJ1-1|TRBV3-1/TRBV3-2|-|-
TGTGCCAGCAGCCAAGGCGGGTCTGGGGCTTTCTTT
CASSQGGSGAFF
>TRBJ1-6|TRBV18|-|-
TGTGCCAGCTCACCGCAGGGTTTGATCGATAATTCACCCCTCCACTTT
CASSPQGLIDNSPLHF
>TRBJ1-2|TRBV7-9|-|-
TGTGCCAGCAGCTTAGGACGGGACTATGGCTACACCTTC
CASSLGRDYGYTF
>TRBJ2-5|TRBV5-4|-|TRBD2
TGTGCCAGCAGCCCGGGACTAGCGTTCCGAGAGACCCAGTACTTC
CASSPGLAFRETQYF
>TRBJ1-4|TRBV6-5|few|-
TGTGCCAGCGGAAGAAATGAAAAACTGTTTTTT
CASGRNEKLFF
>TRBJ2-1|TRBV21-1|-|-
TGTGCCAGCAGCACCCAAACAGTCCTCTCCTACAATGAGCAGTTCTTC
CASSTQTVLSYNEQFF
>TRBJ1-1|TRBV5-8|-|TRBD1
TGTGCCAGCAGCTTGGTTCGTCGGACAGGGAACACTGAAGCTTTCTTT
CASSLVRRTGNTEAFF
>TRBJ2-7|TRBV11-2|-|-
TGTGCCAGCAGCCGTATAACAAGAAGAGGGTCCTACGAGCAGTACTTC
CASSRITRRGSYEQYF
>TRBJ1-1|TRBV3-1/TRBV3-2|-|-
TGTGCCAGCAGCCAAGATCCGGGGATTGAAGCTTTCTTT
CASSQDPGIEAFF
>TRBJ2-7|TRBV25-1|-|TRBD2
TGTGCCAGCAGCCCTATAGCGGGAGCATACGAGCAGTACTTC
CASSPIAGAYEQYF
>TRBJ2-7|TRBV7-7|once|-
TGTGCCAGCAGCCCCCTCGGTGCGGAGACAGGCCAAAAGGGTTACGAGCAGTACTTC
CASSPLGAETGQKGYEQYF
>TRBJ2-7|TRBV6-5|-|-
TGTGCCAGCAGTTACTCGGGGGGGCCATACGAGCAGTACTTC
CASSYSGGPYEQYF
>TRBJ1-3|TRBV24-1|-|-
TGTGCCACCAGTGACTCAGGACCTAGCTCTGGAAACACCATATATTTT
CATSDSGPSSGNTIYF
>TRBJ1-5|TRBV6-5|-|-
TGTGCCAGCAGTTACTCCTGGTCTGGGGATCAGCCCCAGCATTTT
CASSYSWSGDQPQHF
>TRBJ1-2|TRBV6-5|-|TRBD1
TGTGCCAGCGACACCCACAGGGGGCTGGACTATGGCTACACCTTC
CASDTHRGLDYGYTF
>TRBJ2-2|TRBV9|once|-
TGTGCCAGCAGCGTAGCGGCCGGGGAGCTGTTTTTT
CASSVAAGELFF
>TRBJ1-1|TRBV15|-|-
TGTGCCACCAGCAGAGTGGTCCCTGGGTCGGCTTTCTTT
CATSRVVPGSAFF
>TRBJ2-2|TRBV2|-|-
TGTGCCAGCTTCGATACGAACACCGGGGAGCTGTTTTTT
CASFDTNTGELFF
>TRBJ2-7|TRBV19|-|-
TGTGCCAGTAGTAACCCCCTTACTAATTACGAGCAGTACTTC
CASSNPLTNYEQYF
>TRBJ1-1|TRBV3-1/TRBV3-2|-|TRBD1
TGTGCCAGCAGCCACAGACAGGGAGGGAACACTGAAGCTTTCTTT
CASSHRQGGNTEAFF
>TRBJ2-2|TRBV28|-|-
TGTGCCAGCAGTTTTACGAGGGTAATCCCCGGGGAGCTGTTTTTT
CASSFTRVIPGELFF
>TRBJ2-1|TRBV18|-|-
TGTGCCAGCTCACCACAGGGCGGTCGAGCGGGCAATGAGCAGTTCTTC
CASSPQGGRAGNEQFF
>TRBJ1-2|TRBV5-1|-|-
TGCGCCAGCAGCTTCAACCCCGCCGGGAACTATGGCTACACCTTC
CASSFNPAGNYGYTF
>TRBJ1-5|TRBV2|-|-
TGTGCCAGCAGCCCGAGCAATCAGCCCCAGCATTTT
CASSPSNQPQHF
>TRBJ1-3|TRBV11-2|-|TRBD1
TGTGCCAGCAGCACAATCAGGGACAGGGGCCCTGGAAACACCATATATTTT
CASSTIRDRGPGNTIYF
>TRBJ2-6|TRBV5-6|-|TRBD1
TGTGCCAGCAGCTTACTATCGGACAGGGTTAATGGGGCCAACGTCCTGACTTTC
CASSLLSDRVNGANVLTF
>TRBJ1-6|TRBV6-2/TRBV6-3|-|-
TGTGCCAGCAGCCCCCGAGGGTTGGGTTCACCCCTCCACTTT
CASSPRGLGSPLHF
>TRBJ2-7|TRBV12-3/TRBV12-4|-|-
TGTGCCAGCAGTTTTACAGGCTACGAGCAGTACTTC
CASSFTGYEQYF
>TRBJ1-5|TRBV19|-|-
TGTGCCAGTAGTATAGGGCACCCCCGTCAGCCCCAGCATTTT
CASSIGHPRQPQHF
>TRBJ1-5|TRBV4-2|-|TRBD1
TGTGCCAGCAGCCAAGTTTTAACAGGGGATAGCAATCAGCCCCAGCATTTT
CASSQVLTGDSNQPQHF
>TRBJ1-4|TRBV9|-|-
TGTGCCAGCAGCGTAGGGAATTGGGGTAATGAAAAACTGTTTTTT
CASSVGNWGNEKLFF